Below, one T cell receptor (beta chain) is given with its context. Its target is unknown. Healthy people donating bone marrow made up the donors. The data originate from a study of cytomegalovirus exposure and HLA in healthy donors. With 60 Vbeta and 13 Jbeta primers, the PCR was carried out. TCRdb's table, derived via immunoSEQ multiplex PCR, lists solely in-frame clones and lacks some. The repertoire has tens of thousands of clones, approximately 85% of them found once; the top ten carry roughly 5.9%. Broader study findings: Through in vitro validation, three CMV-associated chains were shown to be specific for CMV antigens.

Per germline, CDR1 SGHRS and CDR2 YFSETQ. The CDR3 spans 16 residues. V was trimmed by 0 bases and J by 6 bases, leaving 19 bases between them. This chain joins TRBV5-1 and TRBJ2-7, with D perhaps TRBD1 (5 bases). The sample comprised PBMCs. The source of this sequence is a woman under 30 in good health and CMV-seropositive. CDR3: CASSLAAVGQGGEQYF. The CDR3 bases are TGCGCCAGCAGCTTGGCGGCCGTGGGTCAGGGCGGCGAGCAGTACTTC.